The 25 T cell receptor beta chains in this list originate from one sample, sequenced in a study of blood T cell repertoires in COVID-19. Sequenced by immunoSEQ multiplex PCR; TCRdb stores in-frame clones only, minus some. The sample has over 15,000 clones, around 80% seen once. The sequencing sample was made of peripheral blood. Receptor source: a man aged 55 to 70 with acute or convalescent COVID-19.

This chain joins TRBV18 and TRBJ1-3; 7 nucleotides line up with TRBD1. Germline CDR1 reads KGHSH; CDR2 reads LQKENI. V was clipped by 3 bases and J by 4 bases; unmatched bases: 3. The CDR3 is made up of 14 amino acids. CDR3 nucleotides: TGTGCCAGCTCACCCACGGACAGGGGAAACACCATATATTTT. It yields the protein CASSPTDRGNTIYF.

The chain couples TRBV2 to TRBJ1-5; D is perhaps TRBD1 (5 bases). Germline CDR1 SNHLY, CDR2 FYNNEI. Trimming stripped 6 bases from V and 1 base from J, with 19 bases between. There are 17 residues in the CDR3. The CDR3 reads CASSPREGIFSNQPQHF. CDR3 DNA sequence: TGTGCCAGCAGCCCCAGGGAGGGGATTTTCAGCAATCAGCCCCAGCATTTT.

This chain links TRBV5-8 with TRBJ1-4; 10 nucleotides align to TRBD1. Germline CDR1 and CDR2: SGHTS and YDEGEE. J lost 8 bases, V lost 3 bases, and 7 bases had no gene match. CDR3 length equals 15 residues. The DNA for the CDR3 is TGTGCCAGCAGCTCGACAGGGGGCTTTGTAGAAAAACTGTTTTTT. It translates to CASSSTGGFVEKLFF.

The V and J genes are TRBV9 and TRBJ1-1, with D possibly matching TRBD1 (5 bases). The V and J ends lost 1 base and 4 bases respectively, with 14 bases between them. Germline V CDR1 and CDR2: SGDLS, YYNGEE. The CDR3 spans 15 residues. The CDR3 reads CASSVRAGGGTEAFF. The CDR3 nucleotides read TGTGCCAGCAGCGTAAGGGCGGGGGGAGGCACTGAAGCTTTCTTT. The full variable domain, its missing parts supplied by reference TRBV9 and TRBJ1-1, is DSGVTQTPKHLITATGQRVTLRCSPRSGDLSVYWYQQSLDQGLQFLIQYYNGEERAKGNILERFSAQQFPDLHSELNLSSLELGDSALYFCASSVRAGGGTEAFFGQGTRLTVV.

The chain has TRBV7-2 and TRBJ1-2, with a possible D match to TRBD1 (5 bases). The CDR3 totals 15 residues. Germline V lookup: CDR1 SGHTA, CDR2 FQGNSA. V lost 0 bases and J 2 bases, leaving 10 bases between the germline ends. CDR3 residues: CASSLATGPNYGYTF. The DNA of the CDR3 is TGTGCCAGCAGCTTAGCTACAGGTCCAAACTATGGCTACACCTTC.

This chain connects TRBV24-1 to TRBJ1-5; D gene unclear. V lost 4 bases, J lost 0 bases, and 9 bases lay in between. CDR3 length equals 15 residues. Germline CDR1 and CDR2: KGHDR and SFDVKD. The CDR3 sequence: CATSDRSYSNQPQHF. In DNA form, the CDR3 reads TGTGCCACCAGTGACAGATCATATAGCAATCAGCCCCAGCATTTT.

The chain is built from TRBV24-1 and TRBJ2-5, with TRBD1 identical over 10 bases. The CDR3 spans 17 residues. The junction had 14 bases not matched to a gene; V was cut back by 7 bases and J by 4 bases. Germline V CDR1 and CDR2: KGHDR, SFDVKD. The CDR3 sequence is CATSALLGQGEGETQYF. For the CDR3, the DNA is TGTGCCACCAGCGCACTTCTCGGACAGGGGGAAGGAGAGACCCAGTACTTC.

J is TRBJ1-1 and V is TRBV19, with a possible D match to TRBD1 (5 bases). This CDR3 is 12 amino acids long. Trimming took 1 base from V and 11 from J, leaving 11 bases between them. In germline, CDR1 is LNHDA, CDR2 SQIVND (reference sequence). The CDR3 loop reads CASSIGRAWAFF. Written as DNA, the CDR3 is TGTGCCAGTAGTATAGGCAGGGCGTGGGCTTTCTTT.

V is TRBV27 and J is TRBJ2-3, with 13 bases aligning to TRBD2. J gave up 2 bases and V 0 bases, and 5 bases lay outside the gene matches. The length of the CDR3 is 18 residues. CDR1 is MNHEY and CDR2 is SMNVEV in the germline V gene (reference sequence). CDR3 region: CASSLSGLAGVYTDTQYF. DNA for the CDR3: TGTGCCAGCAGTTTATCAGGACTAGCGGGGGTATACACAGATACGCAGTATTTT.

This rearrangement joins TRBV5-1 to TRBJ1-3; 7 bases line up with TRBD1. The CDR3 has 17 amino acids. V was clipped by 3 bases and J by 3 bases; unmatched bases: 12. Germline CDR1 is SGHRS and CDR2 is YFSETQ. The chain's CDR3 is CASSSDRPVGSGNTIYF. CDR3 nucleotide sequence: TGCGCCAGCAGCTCGGACAGGCCGGTGGGGAGTGGAAACACCATATATTTT.

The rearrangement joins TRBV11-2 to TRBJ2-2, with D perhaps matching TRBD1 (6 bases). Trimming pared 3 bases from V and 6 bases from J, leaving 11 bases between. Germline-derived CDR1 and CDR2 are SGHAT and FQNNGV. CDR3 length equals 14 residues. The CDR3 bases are TGTGCCAGCAGCTTTAACAGGGTGGCCGGGGAGCTGTTTTTT. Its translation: CASSFNRVAGELFF.

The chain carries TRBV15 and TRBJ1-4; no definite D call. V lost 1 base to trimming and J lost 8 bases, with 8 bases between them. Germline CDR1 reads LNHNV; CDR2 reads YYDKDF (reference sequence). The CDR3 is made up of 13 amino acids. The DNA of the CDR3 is TGTGCCACCAGCAGAGCCTACCTGGAAAAACTGTTTTTT. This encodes CATSRAYLEKLFF.

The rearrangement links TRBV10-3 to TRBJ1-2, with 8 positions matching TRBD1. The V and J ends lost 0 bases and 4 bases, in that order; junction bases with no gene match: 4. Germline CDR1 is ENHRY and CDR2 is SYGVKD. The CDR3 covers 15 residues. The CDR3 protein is CAISESQGAIYGYTF. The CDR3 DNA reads TGTGCCATCAGTGAGTCCCAGGGGGCCATCTATGGCTACACCTTC.

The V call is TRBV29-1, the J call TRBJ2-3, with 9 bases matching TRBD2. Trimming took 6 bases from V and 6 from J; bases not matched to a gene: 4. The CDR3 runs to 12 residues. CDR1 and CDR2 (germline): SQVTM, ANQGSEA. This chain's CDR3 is CSVSSGDDTQYF. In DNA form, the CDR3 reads TGCAGCGTCTCTAGCGGGGATGATACGCAGTATTTT.

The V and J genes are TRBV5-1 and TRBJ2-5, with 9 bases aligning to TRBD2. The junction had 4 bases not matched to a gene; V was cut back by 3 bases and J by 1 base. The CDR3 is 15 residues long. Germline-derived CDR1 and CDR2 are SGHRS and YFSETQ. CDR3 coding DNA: TGCGCCAGCAGCTGGGGTAGCGGGGGCCAAGAGACCCAGTACTTC. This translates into CASSWGSGGQETQYF.

CDR3 bases: TGTGCCAGCAGCTTAAACAGCGGGGCATACAATGAGCAGTTCTTC. It yields the protein CASSLNSGAYNEQFF. The rearrangement joins TRBV11-2 to TRBJ2-1, with 7 bases aligning to TRBD2. J gave up 4 bases and V 2 bases, and 5 bases lay outside the gene matches. This CDR3 contains 15 residues. Germline V gene lookup returns CDR1 SGHAT and CDR2 FQNNGV.

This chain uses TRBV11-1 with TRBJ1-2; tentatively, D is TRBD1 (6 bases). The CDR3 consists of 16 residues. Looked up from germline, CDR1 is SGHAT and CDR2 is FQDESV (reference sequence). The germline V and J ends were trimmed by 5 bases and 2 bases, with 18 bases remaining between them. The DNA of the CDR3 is TGTGCCAGCAGCAGGACAGACCAGAACCTAAACTATGGCTACACCTTC. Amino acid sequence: CASSRTDQNLNYGYTF.

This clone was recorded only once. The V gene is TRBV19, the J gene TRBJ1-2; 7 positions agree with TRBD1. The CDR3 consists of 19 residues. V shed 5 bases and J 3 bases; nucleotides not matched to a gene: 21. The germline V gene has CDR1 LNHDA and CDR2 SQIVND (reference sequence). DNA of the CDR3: TGTGCCAGTAGTGCATCGCTCGGACAGGAGCGGCTCGAGGACTATGGCTACACCTTC. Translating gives CASSASLGQERLEDYGYTF.

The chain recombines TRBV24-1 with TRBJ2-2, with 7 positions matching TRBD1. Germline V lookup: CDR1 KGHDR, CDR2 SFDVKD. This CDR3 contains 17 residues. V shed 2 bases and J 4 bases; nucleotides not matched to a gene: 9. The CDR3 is CATSDSYRGLLTGELFF. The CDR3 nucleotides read TGTGCCACCAGTGATTCCTACAGGGGCCTCCTCACCGGGGAGCTGTTTTTT.

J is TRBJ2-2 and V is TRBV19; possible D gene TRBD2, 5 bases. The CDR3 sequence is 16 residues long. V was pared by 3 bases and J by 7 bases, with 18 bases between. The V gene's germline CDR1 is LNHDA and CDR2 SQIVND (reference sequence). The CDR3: CASSILSLGGVGELFF. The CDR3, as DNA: TGTGCCAGTAGTATTCTCTCCCTAGGAGGCGTCGGGGAGCTGTTTTTT.

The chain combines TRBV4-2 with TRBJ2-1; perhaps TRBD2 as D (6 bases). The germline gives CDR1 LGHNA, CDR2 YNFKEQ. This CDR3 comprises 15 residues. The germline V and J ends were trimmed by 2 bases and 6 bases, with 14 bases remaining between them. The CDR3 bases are TGTGCCAGCAGCCAAACCATGGGGCGGGGCAATGAGCAGTTCTTC. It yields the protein CASSQTMGRGNEQFF.

CDR3 sequence: CASSPPSSGGNTQYF. The CDR3 region has the DNA TGTGCCAGCAGCCCTCCCTCCTCGGGGGGCAATACGCAGTATTTT. The genes are TRBV9 and TRBJ2-3; possible D gene TRBD2, 7 bases. CDR1 is SGDLS and CDR2 is YYNGEE in the germline V gene. V was clipped by 4 bases and J by 7 bases, with 19 bases between them. The CDR3 extends over 15 amino acids.

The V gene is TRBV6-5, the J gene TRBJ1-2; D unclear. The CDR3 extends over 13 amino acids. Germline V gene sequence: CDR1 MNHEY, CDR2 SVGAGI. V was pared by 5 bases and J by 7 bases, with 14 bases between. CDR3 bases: TGTGCCAGCAGTCCGTCGGACTCCTTTGGCTACACCTTC. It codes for CASSPSDSFGYTF.

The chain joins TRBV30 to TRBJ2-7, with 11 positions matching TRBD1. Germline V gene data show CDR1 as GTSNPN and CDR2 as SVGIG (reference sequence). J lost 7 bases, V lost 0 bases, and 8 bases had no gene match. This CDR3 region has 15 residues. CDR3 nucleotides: TGTGCCTGGAGTGTACCAGGACAGGGGGCGGGAGAGCAGTACTTC. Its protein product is CAWSVPGQGAGEQYF.

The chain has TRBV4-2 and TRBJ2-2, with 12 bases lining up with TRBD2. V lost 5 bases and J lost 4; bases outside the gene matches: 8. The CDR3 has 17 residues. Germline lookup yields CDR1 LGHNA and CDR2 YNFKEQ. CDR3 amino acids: CASSVLAGGPSTGELFF. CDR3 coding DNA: TGTGCCAGCAGCGTCCTAGCGGGGGGGCCTAGCACCGGGGAGCTGTTTTTT.